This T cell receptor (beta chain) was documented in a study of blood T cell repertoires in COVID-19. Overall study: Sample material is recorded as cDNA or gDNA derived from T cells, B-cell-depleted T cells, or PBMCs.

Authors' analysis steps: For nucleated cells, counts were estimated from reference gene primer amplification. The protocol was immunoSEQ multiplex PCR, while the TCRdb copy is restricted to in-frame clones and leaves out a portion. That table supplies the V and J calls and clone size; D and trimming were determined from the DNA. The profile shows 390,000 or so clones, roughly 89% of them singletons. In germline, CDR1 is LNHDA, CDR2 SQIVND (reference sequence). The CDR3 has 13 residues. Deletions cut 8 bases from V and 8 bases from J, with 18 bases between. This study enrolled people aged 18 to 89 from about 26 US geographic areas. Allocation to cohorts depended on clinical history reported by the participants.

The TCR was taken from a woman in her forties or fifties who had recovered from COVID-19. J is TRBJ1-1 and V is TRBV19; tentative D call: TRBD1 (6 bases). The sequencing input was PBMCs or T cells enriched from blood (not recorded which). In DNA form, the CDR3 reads TGTGCCAGTGAGGGGCGGGGGCTGAGGGAAGCTTTCTTT. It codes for CASEGRGLREAFF.